A selection of T cell receptor beta chains follows, all from one sample in a study of cytomegalovirus exposure and HLA in healthy donors. Assay used: immunoSEQ multiplex PCR; TCRdb lists only in-frame clones, some missing. This table has approximately 190,000 clones, about 80% appearing once. The sequencing sample was made of PBMCs. These receptors were obtained from a woman aged 45-60 years in good health and CMV-seropositive. The conserved cysteine and the conserved F or W are not part of the CDR3 here. Each record gives: V gene, CDR3 protein.

>TRBV5-4
ASSFDRDSYEQY
>TRBV19
ASNFKETEAF
>TRBV6-5
ASSFRGHGEQY
>TRBV18
ASSPAGTTNEKLF
>TRBV13
ASSRDSQETQY
>TRBV4-1
ASSQDGGSSYEQY
>TRBV19
ASARDRVYGYT
>TRBV5-4
ASSSGGRAVAF
>TRBV4-1
ASSQEVGSRTETQY
>TRBV6-1
ASSVAGGRDEKLF
>TRBV9
ASSVSTSGGTGELF
>TRBV5-1
ASTPSHHTSYEQY
>TRBV18
ASSPTSGGAYEQY
>TRBV28
ASSLFSTGKGYT
>TRBV2
ASSQQGGAQY
>TRBV7-9
ASSAVGDTGELF
>TRBV7-3
ASSLIQTGELF
>TRBV7-2
ASSLGTGNEQF
>TRBV20-1
SAVGAYEQY
>TRBV29-1
SVTGQGETQY
>TRBV4-1
ASSQESGYEKLF
>TRBV18
ASSPRTGGTEAF
>TRBV4-1
ASSRRPGGQINQPQH
>TRBV6-5
ASSPEGQGNNEQF